This TCR beta chain was obtained from a study of blood T cell repertoires in COVID-19. The CDR3 is 16 residues long. Germline assignment: CDR1 MGHDK and CDR2 SYGVNS. V gave up 5 bases and J gave up 7 bases; unmatched junction bases: 8. Per the study methods: Estimation of nucleated cell counts was performed using reference gene primer amplification. Only in-frame clones appear in the TCRdb table, and some are missing; sequencing was by immunoSEQ multiplex PCR. D and trimming come from the DNA, and the V and J calls and clone size come from that table. The sample lists around 190,000 clones, around 84% seen once, with approximately 3% in the top ten.

This chain links TRBV25-1 with TRBJ2-2; 12 positions agree with TRBD1. The receptor comes from a woman in her 30s who had recovered from COVID-19. The sequencing sample was made of PBMCs or T cells enriched from blood (not recorded which). This CDR3 is CASSSPGQGAIGELFF. CDR3 DNA sequence: TGTGCCAGCAGTAGTCCGGGACAGGGGGCCATCGGGGAGCTGTTTTTT.